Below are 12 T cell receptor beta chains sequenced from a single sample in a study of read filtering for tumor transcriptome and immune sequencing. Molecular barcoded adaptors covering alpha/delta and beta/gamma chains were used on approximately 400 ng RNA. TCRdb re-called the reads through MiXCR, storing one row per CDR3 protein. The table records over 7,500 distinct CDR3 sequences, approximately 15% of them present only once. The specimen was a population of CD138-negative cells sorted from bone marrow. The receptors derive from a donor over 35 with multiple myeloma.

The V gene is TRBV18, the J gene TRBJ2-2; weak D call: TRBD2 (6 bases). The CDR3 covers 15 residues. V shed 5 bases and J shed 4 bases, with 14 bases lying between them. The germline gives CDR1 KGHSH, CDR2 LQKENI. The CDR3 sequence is CASSSQGLGTGELFF. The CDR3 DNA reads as TGTGCCAGCTCATCCCAGGGACTGGGCACCGGGGAGCTGTTTTTT.

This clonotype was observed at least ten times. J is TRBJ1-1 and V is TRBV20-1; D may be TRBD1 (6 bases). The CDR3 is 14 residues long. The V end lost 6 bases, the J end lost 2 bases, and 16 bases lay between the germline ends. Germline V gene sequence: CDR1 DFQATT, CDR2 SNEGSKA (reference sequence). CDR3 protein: CSAVRGGFNTEAFF. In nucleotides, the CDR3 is TGCAGTGCAGTACGAGGGGGATTTAACACTGAAGCTTTCTTT.

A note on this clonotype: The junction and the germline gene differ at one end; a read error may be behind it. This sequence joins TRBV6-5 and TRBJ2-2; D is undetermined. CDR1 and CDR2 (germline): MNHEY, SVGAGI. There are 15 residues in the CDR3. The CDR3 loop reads CAISMTSADTGELFF. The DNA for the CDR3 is TGTGCCATCAGTATGACATCTGCTGACACCGGGGAGCTGTTTTTT.

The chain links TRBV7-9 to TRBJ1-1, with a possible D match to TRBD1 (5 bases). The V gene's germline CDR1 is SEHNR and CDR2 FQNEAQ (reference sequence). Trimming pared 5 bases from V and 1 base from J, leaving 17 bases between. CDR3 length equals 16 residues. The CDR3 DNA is TGTGCCAGCAGCCATACTCCCGGGACCAGGAACACTGAAGCTTTCTTT. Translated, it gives CASSHTPGTRNTEAFF.

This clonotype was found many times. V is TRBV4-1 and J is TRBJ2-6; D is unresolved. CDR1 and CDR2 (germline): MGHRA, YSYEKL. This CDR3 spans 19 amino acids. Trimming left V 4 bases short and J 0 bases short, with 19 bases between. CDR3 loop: CASSRDEGISRSGANVLTF. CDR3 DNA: TGCGCCAGCAGCCGAGATGAAGGGATTTCCCGCTCTGGGGCCAACGTCCTGACTTTC.

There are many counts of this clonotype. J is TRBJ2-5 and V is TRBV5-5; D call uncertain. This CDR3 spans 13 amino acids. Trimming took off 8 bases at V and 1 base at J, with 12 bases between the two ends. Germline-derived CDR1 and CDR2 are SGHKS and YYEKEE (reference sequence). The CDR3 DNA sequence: TGTGCCAGTAACCCGGGCTCCCAAGAGACCCAGTACTTC. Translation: CASNPGSQETQYF.

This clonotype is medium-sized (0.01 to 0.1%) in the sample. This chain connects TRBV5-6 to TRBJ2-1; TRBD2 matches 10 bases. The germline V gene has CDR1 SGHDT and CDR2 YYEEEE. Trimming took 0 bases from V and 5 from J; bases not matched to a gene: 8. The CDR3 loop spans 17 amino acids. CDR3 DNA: TGTGCCAGCAGCTTGGAGCGGGAGGGCCTATTGAACAATGAGCAGTTCTTC. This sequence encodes CASSLEREGLLNNEQFF.

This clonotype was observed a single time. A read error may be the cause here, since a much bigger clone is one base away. CDR3 bases: TGCAGTGCTAGATTCCCCCCGGGTTTACTAGCGGACTGCGAGCAGTACTTC. This codes for CSARFPPGLLADCEQYF. The chain joins TRBV20-1 to TRBJ2-7; TRBD2 matches 8 bases. The CDR3 loop spans 17 amino acids. Germline V gives CDR1 DFQATT, CDR2 SNEGSKA (reference sequence). With 2 bases clipped from V and 6 bases from J, the junction kept 18 bases outside the gene matches.

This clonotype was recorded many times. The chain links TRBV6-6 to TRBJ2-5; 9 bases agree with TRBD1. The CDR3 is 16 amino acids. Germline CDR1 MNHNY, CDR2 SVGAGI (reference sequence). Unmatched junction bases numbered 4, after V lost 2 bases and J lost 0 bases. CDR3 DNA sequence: TGTGCCAGCAGTTACCCCCGACAGGGGGACCAAGAGACCCAGTACTTC. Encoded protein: CASSYPRQGDQETQYF.

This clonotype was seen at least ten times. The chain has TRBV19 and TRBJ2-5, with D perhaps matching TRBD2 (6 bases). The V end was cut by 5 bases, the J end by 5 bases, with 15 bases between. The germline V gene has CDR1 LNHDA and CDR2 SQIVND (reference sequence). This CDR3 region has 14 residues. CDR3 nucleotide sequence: TGTGCCAGTAGTTTCGGGACTGCTGGGGAGACCCAGTACTTC. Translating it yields CASSFGTAGETQYF.

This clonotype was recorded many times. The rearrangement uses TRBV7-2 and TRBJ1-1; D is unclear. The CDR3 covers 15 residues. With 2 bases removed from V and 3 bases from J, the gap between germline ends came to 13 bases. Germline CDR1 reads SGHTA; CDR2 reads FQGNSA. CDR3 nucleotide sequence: TGTGCCAGCAGCTTATCGACCCTTTCGGACACTGAAGCTTTCTTT. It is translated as CASSLSTLSDTEAFF.

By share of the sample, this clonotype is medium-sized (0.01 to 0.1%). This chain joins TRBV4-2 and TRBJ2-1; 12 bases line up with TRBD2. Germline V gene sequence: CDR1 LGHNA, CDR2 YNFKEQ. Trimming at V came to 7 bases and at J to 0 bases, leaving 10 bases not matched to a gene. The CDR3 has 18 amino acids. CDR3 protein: CASTPTSGGSSSYNEQFF. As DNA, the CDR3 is TGTGCCAGCACCCCGACTAGCGGGGGTTCAAGCTCCTACAATGAGCAGTTCTTC.